The sequence of this T cell receptor beta chain was determined in a study of blood T cell repertoires in COVID-19. Study-level information: In each case, the material was cDNA or gDNA derived from T cells, B-cell-depleted T cells, or PBMCs.

The method was immunoSEQ multiplex PCR; TCRdb's version includes in-frame clones alone and lacks a portion of them. The sample holds 55,000 to 75,000 clones, roughly 84% seen once. Germline-derived CDR1 and CDR2 are ENHRY and SYGVKD. Deletions cut 4 bases from V and 2 bases from J, with 10 bases between. This CDR3 region has 14 residues. This chain links TRBV10-3 with TRBJ2-3; TRBD1 is a possible D gene (5 bases). Material for sequencing was peripheral blood. The sequence was obtained from an elderly man with COVID-19, enrolled during active disease. The CDR3 DNA is TGTGCCATCAGTGTCGACAGATCCACAGATACGCAGTATTTT. Its translation is CAISVDRSTDTQYF.